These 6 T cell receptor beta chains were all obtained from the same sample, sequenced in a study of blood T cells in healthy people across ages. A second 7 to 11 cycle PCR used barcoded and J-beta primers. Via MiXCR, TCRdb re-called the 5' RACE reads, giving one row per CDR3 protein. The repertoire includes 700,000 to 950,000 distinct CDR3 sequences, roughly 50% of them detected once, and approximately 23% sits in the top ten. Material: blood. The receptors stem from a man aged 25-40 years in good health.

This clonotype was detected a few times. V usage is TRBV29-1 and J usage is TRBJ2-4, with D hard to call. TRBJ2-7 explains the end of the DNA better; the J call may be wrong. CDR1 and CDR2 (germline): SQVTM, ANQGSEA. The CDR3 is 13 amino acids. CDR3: CSVELTGSYEQYF. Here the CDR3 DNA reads TGCAGCGTTGAATTGACTGGTTCCTACGAGCAGTACTTC.

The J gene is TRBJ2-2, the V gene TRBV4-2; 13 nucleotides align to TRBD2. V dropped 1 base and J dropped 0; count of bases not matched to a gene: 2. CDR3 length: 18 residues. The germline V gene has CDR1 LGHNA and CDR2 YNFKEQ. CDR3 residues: CASSQGTSGRANTGELFF. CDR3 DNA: TGTGCCAGCAGCCAAGGCACTAGCGGGAGGGCGAACACCGGGGAGCTGTTTTTT.

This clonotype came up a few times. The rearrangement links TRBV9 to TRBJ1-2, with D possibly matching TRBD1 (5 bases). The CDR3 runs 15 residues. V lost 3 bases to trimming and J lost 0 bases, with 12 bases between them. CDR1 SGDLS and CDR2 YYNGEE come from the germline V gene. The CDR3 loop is CASSASGGANYGYTF. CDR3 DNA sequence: TGTGCCAGCAGCGCCTCCGGAGGGGCTAACTATGGCTACACCTTC.

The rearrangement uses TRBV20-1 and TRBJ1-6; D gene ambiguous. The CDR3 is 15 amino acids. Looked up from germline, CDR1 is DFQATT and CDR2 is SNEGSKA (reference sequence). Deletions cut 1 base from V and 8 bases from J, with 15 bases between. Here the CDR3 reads CSARVGSDRDSPLHF. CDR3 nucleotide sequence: TGCAGTGCTAGAGTAGGTTCCGATCGAGATTCACCCCTCCACTTT.

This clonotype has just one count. CDR3 in amino acids: CASSSSQINEKLFF. The CDR3 DNA reads as TGTGCCAGCAGTTCGAGTCAGATTAATGAAAAACTGTTTTTT. The genes are TRBV6-6 and TRBJ1-4, with D uncertain. Germline V gene sequence: CDR1 MNHNY, CDR2 SVGAGI (reference sequence). The CDR3 totals 14 residues. The ends were cut back, 4 bases at V and 4 bases at J, with 10 bases in the middle.

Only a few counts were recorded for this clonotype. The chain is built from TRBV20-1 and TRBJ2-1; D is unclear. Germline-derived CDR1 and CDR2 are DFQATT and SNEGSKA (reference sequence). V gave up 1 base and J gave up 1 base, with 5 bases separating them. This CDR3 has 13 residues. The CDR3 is CSARGVSYNEQFF. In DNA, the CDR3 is TGCAGTGCTAGAGGCGTTTCCTACAATGAGCAGTTCTTC.